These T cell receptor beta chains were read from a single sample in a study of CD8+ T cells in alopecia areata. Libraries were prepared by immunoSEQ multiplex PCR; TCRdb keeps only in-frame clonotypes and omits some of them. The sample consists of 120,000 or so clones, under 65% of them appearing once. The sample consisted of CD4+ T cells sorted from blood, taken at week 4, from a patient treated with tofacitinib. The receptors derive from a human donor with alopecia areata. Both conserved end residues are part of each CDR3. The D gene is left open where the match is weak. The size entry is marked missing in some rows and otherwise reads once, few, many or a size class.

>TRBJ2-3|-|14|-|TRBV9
CASSVDQVIDTQYF
TGTGCCAGCAGCGTAGACCAGGTTATAGATACGCAGTATTTT
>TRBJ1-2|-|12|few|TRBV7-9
CASSPSNYGYTF
TGTGCCAGCAGCCCCTCTAACTATGGCTACACCTTC
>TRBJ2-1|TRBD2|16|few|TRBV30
CAWSVPGLAGDNEQFF
TGTGCCTGGAGTGTCCCCGGACTAGCGGGAGATAATGAGCAGTTCTTC
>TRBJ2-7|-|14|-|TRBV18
CASSPPAHSYEQYF
TGTGCCAGCTCACCACCGGCGCACTCCTACGAGCAGTACTTC
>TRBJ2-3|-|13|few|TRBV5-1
CASSLQGTDTQYF
TGCGCCAGCAGCCTCCAGGGCACAGATACGCAGTATTTT
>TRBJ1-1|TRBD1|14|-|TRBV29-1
CSGRTGTGETEAFF
TGCAGCGGTCGTACCGGGACAGGGGAGACTGAAGCTTTCTTT
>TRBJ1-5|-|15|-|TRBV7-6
CASSLQQGPNQPQHF
TGTGCCAGCAGCTTACAACAGGGCCCCAATCAGCCCCAGCATTTT
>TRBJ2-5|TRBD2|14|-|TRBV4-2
CASSQTSGAETQYF
TGTGCCAGCAGCCAGACTAGCGGGGCAGAGACCCAGTACTTC
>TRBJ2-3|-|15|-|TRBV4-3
CASSQEGGGGSTQYF
TGCGCCAGCAGCCAAGAGGGCGGAGGGGGTAGTACGCAGTATTTT
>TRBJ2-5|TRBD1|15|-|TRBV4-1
CASSQDPTGEETQYF
TGCGCCAGCAGCCAAGATCCTACAGGGGAAGAGACCCAGTACTTC
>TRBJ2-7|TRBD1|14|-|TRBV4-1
CASSPGQGVGEQYF
TGCGCCAGCAGCCCGGGACAGGGGGTTGGGGAGCAGTACTTC
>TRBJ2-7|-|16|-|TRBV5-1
CASSSGGESLSHEQYF
TGCGCCAGCAGCTCTGGCGGGGAAAGTCTTAGCCACGAGCAGTACTTC
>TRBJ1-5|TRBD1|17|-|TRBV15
CATSRGNRGSPNQPQHF
TGTGCCACCAGCAGAGGAAACAGGGGGAGCCCCAATCAGCCCCAGCATTTT
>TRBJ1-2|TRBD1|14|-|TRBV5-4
CASSQRTGGSGYTF
TGTGCCAGCAGCCAAAGGACAGGGGGCAGTGGCTACACCTTC
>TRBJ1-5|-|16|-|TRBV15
CATSRDWQASNQPQHF
TGTGCCACCAGCAGAGACTGGCAGGCTAGCAATCAGCCCCAGCATTTT
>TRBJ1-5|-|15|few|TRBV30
CAWSVAGGGSQPQHF
TGTGCCTGGAGTGTTGCGGGGGGCGGGAGTCAGCCCCAGCATTTT
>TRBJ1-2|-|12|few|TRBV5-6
CASSLTDYGYTF
TGTGCCAGCAGCTTGACAGACTATGGCTACACCTTC
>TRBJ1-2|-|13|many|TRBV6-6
CASSSRESYGYTF
TGTGCCAGCAGTTCCAGGGAGAGCTATGGCTACACCTTC
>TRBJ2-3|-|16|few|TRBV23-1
CASSHSNNNSTDTQYF
TGCGCCAGCAGTCATTCGAACAATAACAGCACAGATACGCAGTATTTT
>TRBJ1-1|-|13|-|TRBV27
CASHAWGGAEAFF
TGTGCCTCTCACGCATGGGGGGGGGCTGAAGCTTTCTTT
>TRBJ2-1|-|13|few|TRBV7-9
CASEGRTYNEQFF
TGTGCCAGCGAGGGCCGAACCTACAATGAGCAGTTCTTC
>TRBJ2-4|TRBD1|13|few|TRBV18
CASSGTGMNIQYF
TGTGCCAGCTCAGGGACAGGGATGAACATTCAGTACTTC
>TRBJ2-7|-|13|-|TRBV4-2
CASSQGLAYEQYF
TGTGCCAGCAGCCAAGGGCTAGCCTACGAGCAGTACTTC
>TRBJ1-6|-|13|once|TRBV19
CASSMVGTSPLHF
TGTGCCAGTAGTATGGTCGGGACTTCACCCCTCCACTTT
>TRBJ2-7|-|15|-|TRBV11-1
CASSLAPGPTYEQYF
TGTGCCAGCAGCTTAGCTCCGGGTCCGACCTACGAGCAGTACTTC
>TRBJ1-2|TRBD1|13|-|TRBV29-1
CSVDIRAGTDYTF
TGCAGCGTTGATATTCGGGCTGGGACAGACTACACCTTC
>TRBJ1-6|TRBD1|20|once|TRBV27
CASSPRSRTGGVGADSPLHF
TGTGCCAGCAGTCCGCGCTCTCGGACAGGGGGCGTGGGGGCGGATTCACCCCTCCACTTT
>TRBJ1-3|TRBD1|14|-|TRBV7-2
CASRPDRVGNTIYF
TGTGCCAGCAGACCCGACAGGGTTGGAAACACCATATATTTT
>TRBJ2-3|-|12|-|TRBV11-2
CASSLYTDTQYF
TGTGCCAGCAGCTTATACACAGATACGCAGTATTTT